Sequencing of this T cell receptor beta chain was carried out in a study of glioma-infiltrating T cells after dendritic cell vaccination. Turning to the study itself: Dendritic cell vaccine was injected intradermally three times, biweekly.

None of the glioblastoma patients had an isocitrate dehydrogenase mutation. Study results and caveats: Only a small number of patients had complete blood and tumor samples.

Comments on this clone: Its antigen is undetermined.

Primers: 60 V beta forward and 13 J beta reverse. Produced via immunoSEQ multiplex PCR; TCRdb's table is partial and in-frame only. This table holds tens of thousands of clones, roughly 90% found once. V lost 5 bases, J lost 3 bases, and 16 bases stayed unmatched. Germline V gene lookup returns CDR1 SGHNT and CDR2 YENEEA. The CDR3 runs to 17 residues. Sequencing used blood, obtained before dendritic cell vaccination. The receptor's source is a human donor with glioblastoma. This sequence joins TRBV11-3 and TRBJ2-7; 7 bases map to TRBD2. The CDR3 protein is CASSPLASSGSYYEQYF. The CDR3, as DNA: TGTGCCAGCAGCCCTTTGGCGTCTAGCGGAAGTTACTACGAGCAGTACTTC.